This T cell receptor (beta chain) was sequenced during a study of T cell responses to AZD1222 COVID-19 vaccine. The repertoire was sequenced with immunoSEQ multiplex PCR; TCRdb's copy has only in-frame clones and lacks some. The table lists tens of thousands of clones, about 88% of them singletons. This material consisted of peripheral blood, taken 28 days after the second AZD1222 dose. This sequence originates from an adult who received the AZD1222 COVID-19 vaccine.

DNA for the CDR3: TGTGCCACCAGTGATCCCCGGGCGGGCCGGGAGCTGTTTTTT. This translates into CATSDPRAGRELFF. The genes are TRBV24-1 and TRBJ2-2, with D perhaps matching TRBD2 (5 bases). The length of the CDR3 is 14 residues. Germline V gene lookup returns CDR1 KGHDR and CDR2 SFDVKD. V gave up 3 bases and J gave up 9 bases, with 13 bases separating them.